Below are 16 T cell receptor beta chains sequenced from a single sample in a study of T cell responses to AZD1222 COVID-19 vaccine. Data came from immunoSEQ multiplex PCR; TCRdb stores just in-frame clones and leaves some out. Altogether approximately 180,000 clones are present, 85% to 90% being singletons, with the ten largest covering 4% to 4.5%. The starting material was peripheral blood, obtained 28 days after the second dose of the MenACWY control vaccine. All receptors come from an adult who received the MenACWY meningococcal vaccine as a control.

The chain employs TRBV29-1 and TRBJ1-2; D not resolved. The CDR3 runs 13 residues. V gave up 6 bases and J gave up 3 bases, with 14 bases separating them. The V gene's germline CDR1 is SQVTM and CDR2 ANQGSEA. The CDR3 sequence is CSVSHNTDYGYTF. CDR3 sequence (DNA): TGCAGCGTGAGCCACAACACTGACTATGGCTACACCTTC.

The rearrangement links TRBV30 to TRBJ1-2, with D hard to call. The V gene's germline CDR1 is GTSNPN and CDR2 SVGIG (reference sequence). The CDR3 contains 11 residues. The V and J ends lost 5 bases and 6 bases respectively, with 10 bases between them. DNA of the CDR3: TGTGCCTGGTCGGACGGGGATGGCTACACCTTC. Translating gives CAWSDGDGYTF.

The V gene is TRBV24-1, the J gene TRBJ2-7, with D perhaps matching TRBD1 (5 bases). Germline-derived CDR1 and CDR2 are KGHDR and SFDVKD. The CDR3 is 13 residues long. V lost 3 bases, J lost 5 bases, and 10 bases lay in between. The CDR3 nucleotides are TGTGCCACCAGTGATCAGGGTTGGGACGAGCAGTACTTC. This codes for CATSDQGWDEQYF.

This sequence joins TRBV10-1 and TRBJ2-4; 10 bases line up with TRBD2. CDR3 length: 15 amino acids. V lost 3 bases, J lost 3 bases, and 2 bases stayed unmatched. Germline assignment: CDR1 WNHNN and CDR2 SYGVQD (reference sequence). In DNA, the CDR3 is TGCGCCAGCAGTGATTCTAGCGGGGGCAAAAACATTCAGTACTTC. Residues: CASSDSSGGKNIQYF.

V is TRBV29-1 and J is TRBJ2-7; 10 nucleotides match TRBD2. The V gene end was trimmed by 5 bases and the J gene end by 1 base; junction bases not matched to a gene: 2. The V gene's germline CDR1 is SQVTM and CDR2 ANQGSEA. The CDR3 is 13 residues long. Here the CDR3 DNA reads TGCAGCGTTCGGACTAGCGGATCCTACGAGCAGTACTTC. Translating gives CSVRTSGSYEQYF.

CDR3 region: CASSHPNTEAFF. The CDR3 nucleotides are TGTGCCAGCAGTCACCCGAACACTGAAGCTTTCTTT. The V call is TRBV5-4, the J call TRBJ1-1, with unresolved D. The germline V gene encodes CDR1 SGHNT and CDR2 YYREEE (reference sequence). Deletions cut 5 bases from V and 1 base from J, with 6 bases between. This CDR3 spans 12 amino acids. Full variable domain (missing parts from reference TRBV5-4 and TRBJ1-1): ETGVTQSPTHLIKTRGQQVTLRCSSQSGHNTVSWYQQALGQGPQFIFQYYREEENGRGNFPPRFSGLQFPNYSSELNVNALELDDSALYLCASSHPNTEAFFGQGTRLTVV.

The rearrangement links TRBV18 to TRBJ1-1; a weak D match, TRBD1 (5 bases). This CDR3 has 14 amino acids. Germline V lookup: CDR1 KGHSH, CDR2 LQKENI. V lost 0 bases, J lost 6 bases, and 11 bases lay in between. The CDR3 here is CASSPPQVIAEAFF. DNA of the CDR3: TGTGCCAGCTCACCACCACAGGTCATCGCTGAAGCTTTCTTT.

This sequence joins TRBV4-3 and TRBJ1-2; D is undetermined. The V and J ends lost 2 bases and 7 bases respectively, with 26 bases between them. The germline CDR1 and CDR2 sequences are LGHNA and YSLEER. The CDR3 runs 18 residues. DNA of the CDR3: TGCGCCAGCAGCCAATCTTGGGCACCAATATTACGACGGTCTGGCTACACCTTC. Its translation is CASSQSWAPILRRSGYTF.

This clone appeared a single time. The chain carries TRBV12-5 and TRBJ2-2; 9 bases line up with TRBD2. Germline-derived CDR1 and CDR2 are LGHNT and FRNRAP. CDR3 length: 16 residues. V shed 0 bases and J 7 bases; nucleotides not matched to a gene: 6. CDR3 loop: CASGLVLSGSVGELFF. CDR3 nucleotides: TGTGCTAGTGGTTTGGTACTTAGCGGGAGCGTCGGGGAGCTGTTTTTT.

A single count supports this clone. V gene TRBV28 combines with J gene TRBJ1-2, with D possibly matching TRBD1 (5 bases). This CDR3 contains 12 residues. V was pared by 7 bases and J by 6 bases, with 12 bases between. From germline, CDR1 is MDHEN and CDR2 SYDVKM. The CDR3 DNA follows: TGTGCCAGCAAAAGGGACCCCCATGGCTACACCTTC. This gives the protein CASKRDPHGYTF.

The chain employs TRBV6-5 and TRBJ1-3, with D maybe TRBD1 (5 bases). The CDR3 runs 16 residues. V was pared by 2 bases and J by 0 bases, with 11 bases between. The germline gives CDR1 MNHEY, CDR2 SVGAGI. The CDR3 DNA is TGTGCCAGCAGTTACATGGGGACTATCTCTGGAAACACCATATATTTT. Its translation is CASSYMGTISGNTIYF.

This rearrangement joins TRBV6-5 to TRBJ2-3; the D call may be TRBD1 or TRBD2 (5 bases each). CDR3 size: 14 residues. V lost 5 bases, J lost 1 base, and 10 bases lay in between. Germline CDR1 and CDR2: MNHEY and SVGAGI. CDR3 in amino acids: CASSRGSGTDTQYF. The CDR3 DNA sequence: TGTGCCAGCAGTAGGGGTAGCGGCACAGATACGCAGTATTTT.

The chain combines TRBV27 with TRBJ2-7; D unresolved. This CDR3 spans 13 amino acids. Per germline, CDR1 MNHEY and CDR2 SMNVEV (reference sequence). Trimming removed 6 bases at V and 6 bases at J, with 15 bases between. This chain's CDR3 is CASSRPGLREQYF. DNA for the CDR3: TGTGCCAGCAGCCGCCCCGGGCTACGCGAGCAGTACTTC.

The genes are TRBV19 and TRBJ1-1; D possibly corresponds to TRBD1 (5 bases). Trimming took 0 bases from V and 8 from J, leaving 16 bases between them. The CDR3 runs to 15 residues. Germline V CDR1 and CDR2: LNHDA, SQIVND (reference sequence). CDR3 loop: CASSIDLDINLEAFF. The CDR3 nucleotides read TGTGCCAGTAGTATAGATCTGGACATTAACCTCGAAGCTTTCTTT.

The CDR3 sequence: CARNFRDLEYF. The CDR3 nucleotides read TGTGCCAGGAATTTCCGGGACCTCGAGTACTTC. The chain uses TRBV27 and TRBJ2-4; D tentatively fits TRBD1 or TRBD2 (5 bases each). The germline V and J ends were trimmed by 9 bases and 14 bases, with 17 bases remaining between them. Per the germline V gene, CDR1 is MNHEY and CDR2 is SMNVEV (reference sequence). This CDR3 is 11 amino acids long.

This rearrangement joins TRBV9 to TRBJ1-6, with TRBD1 matching 8 bases. The CDR3 consists of 15 residues. Germline lookup yields CDR1 SGDLS and CDR2 YYNGEE. V shed 3 bases, J shed 9 bases, and the junction held 8 bases outside the gene matches. For the CDR3, the DNA is TGTGCCAGCAGCGGATCCGGGACAGGATCTTCACCCCTCCACTTT. Translation: CASSGSGTGSSPLHF.